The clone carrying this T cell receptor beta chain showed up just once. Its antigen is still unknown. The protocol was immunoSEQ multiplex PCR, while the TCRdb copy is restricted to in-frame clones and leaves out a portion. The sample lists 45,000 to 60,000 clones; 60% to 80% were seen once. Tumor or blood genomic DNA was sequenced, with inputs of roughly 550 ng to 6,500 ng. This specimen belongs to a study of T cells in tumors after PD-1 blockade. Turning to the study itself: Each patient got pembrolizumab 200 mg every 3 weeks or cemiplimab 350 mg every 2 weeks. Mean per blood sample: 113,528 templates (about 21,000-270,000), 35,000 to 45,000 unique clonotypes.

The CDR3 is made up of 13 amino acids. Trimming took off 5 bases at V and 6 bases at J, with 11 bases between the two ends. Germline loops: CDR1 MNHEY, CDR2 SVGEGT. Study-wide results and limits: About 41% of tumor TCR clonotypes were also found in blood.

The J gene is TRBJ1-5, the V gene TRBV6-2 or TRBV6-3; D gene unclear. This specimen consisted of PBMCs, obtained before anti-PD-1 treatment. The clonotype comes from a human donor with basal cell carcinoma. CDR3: CASSPIETQPQHF. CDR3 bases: TGTGCCAGCAGTCCGATCGAGACTCAGCCCCAGCATTTT.